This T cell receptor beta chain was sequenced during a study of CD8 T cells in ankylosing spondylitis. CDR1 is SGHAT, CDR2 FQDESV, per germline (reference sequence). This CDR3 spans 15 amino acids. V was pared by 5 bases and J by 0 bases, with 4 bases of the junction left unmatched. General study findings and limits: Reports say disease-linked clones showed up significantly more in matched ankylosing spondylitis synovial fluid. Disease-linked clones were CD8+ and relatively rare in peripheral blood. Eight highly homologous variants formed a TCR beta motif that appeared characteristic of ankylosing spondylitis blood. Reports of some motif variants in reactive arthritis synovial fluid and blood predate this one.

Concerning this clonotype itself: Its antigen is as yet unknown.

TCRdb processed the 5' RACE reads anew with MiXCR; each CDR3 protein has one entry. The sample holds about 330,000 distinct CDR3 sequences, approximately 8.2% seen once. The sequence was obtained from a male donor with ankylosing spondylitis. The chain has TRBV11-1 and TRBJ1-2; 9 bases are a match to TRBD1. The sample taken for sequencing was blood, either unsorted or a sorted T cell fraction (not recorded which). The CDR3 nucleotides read TGTGCCAGCAGCACGGACAGGGGAGCTAACTATGGCTACACCTTC. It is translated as CASSTDRGANYGYTF.